This TCR beta chain derives from a study of CD8 T cells in Susac syndrome. Sequencing targeted TCR beta in blood CD8+ and CD4+ T cells. Healthy donors constituted the control group, matched for age and sex. TEMRA cells were FACS-enriched and CD8+ and CD4+ T cells negatively isolated. Random hexamers primed reverse transcription of about 0.45 to 1 ug RNA. Amplification of the TCR beta CDR3 was carried out by immunoSEQ multiplex PCR, which spanned a total of 54 Vbeta and 13 Jbeta segments. TCRdb itself ran the immunoSEQ multiplex PCR reads through MiXCR, one entry per CDR3 protein. In the table there are roughly 140,000 distinct CDR3 sequences, around 94% of which are singletons. Germline CDR1 DFQATT, CDR2 SNEGSKA (reference sequence). V gave up 3 bases and J gave up 2 bases; unmatched junction bases: 2. This CDR3 has 14 amino acids.

This clonotype was sampled from a human donor in good health. This chain joins TRBV20-1 and TRBJ1-2; 11 bases are a match to TRBD1. Source material: CD8+ T cells from PBMCs. CDR3 amino acids: CSASGQGANYGYTF. The CDR3 DNA is TGCAGTGCTAGTGGACAGGGGGCGAACTATGGCTACACCTTC.